This T cell receptor beta chain derives from a study of cytomegalovirus exposure and HLA in healthy donors. TCRdb keeps only in-frame clones here, not all; method: immunoSEQ multiplex PCR. The sample holds about 140,000 clones, around four fifths seen once. Germline V gene sequence: CDR1 SGHRS, CDR2 YFSETQ. The V end was cut by 0 bases, the J end by 0 bases, with 9 bases between. The CDR3 has 15 residues. This TCR was recovered from a woman under 40 in good health and CMV-seronegative. The chain uses TRBV5-1 and TRBJ1-2, with TRBD1 as a possible D gene (6 bases). The sequenced sample was PBMCs. The CDR3 DNA reads TGCGCCAGCAGCTTGGGAGGGGGAGCTAACTATGGCTACACCTTC. It specifies CASSLGGGANYGYTF.